This T cell receptor (beta chain) is drawn from a study of PD-1 blockade in classical Hodgkin lymphoma (dated by TCRdb to 2020 to 2022). For the study in its entirety: Nivolumab dosing was 3 mg/kg intravenously every 2 weeks, continuing until either disease progression or unacceptable toxicity. A peripheral blood immune signature of response to PD-1 blockade in classical Hodgkin lymphoma was defined using TCR beta sequencing and CyTOF.

With regard to this clone: It lacks a known antigen. No much larger clone exists at a distance of one base, and base qualities are not known.

The Qiagen DNeasy kit was used to extract genomic DNA both from unsorted PBMCs and from the negatively selected CD4+ and CD8+ fractions. TCR beta CDR3 regions were subjected to amplification by immunoSEQ multiplex PCR with primers that anneal to V and J segments. A synthetic immune receptor repertoire was used to minimize amplification bias, and remaining bias was computationally removed after sequencing. The paper's processing steps were these. Custom Python scripts were used to quantify repertoire diversity as the Shannon entropy index. The unsorted, CD4+ and CD8+ repertoires were each analyzed separately, with the exception of combined analyses, where CD4+ and CD8+ sequences were merged in silico. Clonal expansion was defined as a frequency increase of at least 2-fold after treatment compared with C1D1, and clones undetected at baseline were assigned a pseudocount of 0.5. Singleton clones were defined as clones with 0 or 1 copy at C1D1, and non-singleton clones were defined as clones with 2 or more copies. By matching protein sequences in sorted samples from the same patient, clones expanded in unsorted samples were annotated as CD4+, CD8+ or unknown. Wilcoxon tests were applied to paired samples to test diversity changes from C1D1 to C4D1. TCRdb's version of the immuneACCESS table is confined to in-frame rearrangements and falls short of the full clone set. An unresolved V gene accounts for under half of the shortfall where checked; the remainder is of unknown origin. The D gene and trimming were derived from the DNA, and the V and J assignments and clone size from that table. This sample gives about 8,500 clones in total; roughly 84% of them show up just once. The ten biggest clones cover 9% to 14% of the sample.

Sequences SNHLY (CDR1) and FYNNEI (CDR2) are obtained from the germline V gene. V is pared back by 3 bases and J by 0 bases, with 3 bases lying between the germline termini. The CDR3 runs 14 amino acids, cysteine and phenylalanine included. The DNA shown is the 42-base CDR3, in frame from base 1. The paper as a whole reports these results and caveats: CD4+ but not CD8+ TCR diversity rose significantly by C4D1 (p=0.0027 vs p=0.16), most apparent in complete responders (p=0.02). Baseline TCR diversity was reported to be lower in newly diagnosed patients than in healthy donors, and even lower in relapsed/refractory patients. Lower diversity was seen in patients whose nivolumab began less than 1 year after ASCT, and these patients were left out of later analyses so that immune reconstitution would not confound the results. Trial patients with a complete response had baseline diversity similar to that of newly diagnosed patients, while partial responders and progressors had significantly lower diversity. Only a single clinical trial cohort was studied, and what caused the repertoire differences, possibly disease activity or prior therapy, remained undefined.

The sample's time point label is to be understood as: cycle 1 day 1 (C1D1), immediately before nivolumab initiation. Relapse after autologous stem cell transplantation had occurred in all trial patients, and cohorts A, B and C were distinguished by prior brentuximab vedotin exposure. A Miltenyi CD4+ T cell isolation kit was used for magnetic negative selection to purify CD4+ T cells from thawed PBMCs. The trial cohort was composed of some 57 patients with relapsed/refractory classical Hodgkin lymphoma, for whom complete response, partial response or progressive disease was recorded as best overall response. Trial patients were treated with single-agent nivolumab in the multi-cohort phase II CheckMate 205 trial. Best overall response was determined by an independent review committee according to the 2007 International Working Group response criteria. PBMCs from the trial were collected at three points: immediately before nivolumab initiation (C1D1), and during therapy at cycle 2 day 1 and cycle 4 day 1. After peripheral blood was drawn into 8 mL Vacutainer Cell Preparation Tubes, PBMCs were isolated by centrifugation and then cryopreserved. Purified CD4+ and CD8+ fractions were generated only in cases for which an additional PBMC sample was available. Magnetically labelled cells were removed on LS columns in a quadroMACS separator, and the flow-through was collected as the purified fraction.

The receptor's source is a human donor with classical Hodgkin lymphoma. The sample was CD4+ T cells from blood, taken at baseline. This sequence uses TRBV2 and TRBJ1-6; the D gene assignment is ambiguous. The sequenced DNA is TGTGCCAGCAGTGAGGACTCCTATAATTCACCCCTCCACTTT. This sequence encodes CASSEDSYNSPLHF.